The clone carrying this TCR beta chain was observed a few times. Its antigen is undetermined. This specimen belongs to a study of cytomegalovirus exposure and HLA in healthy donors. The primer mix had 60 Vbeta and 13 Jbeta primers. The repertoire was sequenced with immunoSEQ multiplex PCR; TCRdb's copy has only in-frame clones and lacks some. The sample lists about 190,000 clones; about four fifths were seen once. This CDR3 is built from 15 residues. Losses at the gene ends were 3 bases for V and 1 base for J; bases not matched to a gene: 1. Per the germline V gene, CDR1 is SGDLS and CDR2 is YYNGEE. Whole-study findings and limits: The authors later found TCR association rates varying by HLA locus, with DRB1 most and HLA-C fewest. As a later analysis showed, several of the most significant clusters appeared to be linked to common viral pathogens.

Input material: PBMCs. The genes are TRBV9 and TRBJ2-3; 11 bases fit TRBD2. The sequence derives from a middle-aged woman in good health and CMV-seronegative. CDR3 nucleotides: TGTGCCAGCAGCGGGGGACTAGCGGGCACAGATACGCAGTATTTT. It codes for CASSGGLAGTDTQYF. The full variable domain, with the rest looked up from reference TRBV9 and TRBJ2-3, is DSGVTQTPKHLITATGQRVTLRCSPRSGDLSVYWYQQSLDQGLQFLIQYYNGEERAKGNILERFSAQQFPDLHSELNLSSLELGDSALYFCASSGGLAGTDTQYFGPGTRLTVL.